This TCR beta chain was identified during a study of molecular identifiers for immune sequencing clone quantification. At least ten counts were recorded for this clonotype. Its antigen is not known. In the sort, naive CD8 T cells were defined as CD8+CD4-CCR7+CD45RA+. Whole-study results and caveats: Approximately 1 million naive cells reportedly did not prevent detection of spiked Jurkat TCR RNA from one cell. Clones above 20 RNA copies contained over 98% of effector molecules but under 1% of naive ones.

Previously published methods and listed TCR primers were used for the bulk TCR libraries. TCRdb re-called the PCR reads with MiXCR, one entry per CDR3 protein. The table records about 640,000 distinct CDR3 sequences, approximately 20% of them present only once. The germline V gene has CDR1 GTSNPN and CDR2 SVGIG (reference sequence). The CDR3 runs to 15 residues. The V and J ends lost 2 bases and 10 bases, in that order; junction bases with no gene match: 13. V usage is TRBV30 and J usage is TRBJ1-5; 8 bases match TRBD1. The sequencing sample was made of naive CD8+ T cells from blood, with Jurkat cell RNA spiked in. Stated subset: FACS-sorted CD8+CD4-CCR7+CD45RA+ naive T cells. The sequence was obtained from a human donor in good health. Some libraries in this study had Jurkat cell RNA spiked in. Here the CDR3 reads CAWSITGTGFHPQHF. In nucleotides, the CDR3 is TGTGCCTGGAGTATTACCGGGACAGGTTTTCATCCCCAGCATTTT.